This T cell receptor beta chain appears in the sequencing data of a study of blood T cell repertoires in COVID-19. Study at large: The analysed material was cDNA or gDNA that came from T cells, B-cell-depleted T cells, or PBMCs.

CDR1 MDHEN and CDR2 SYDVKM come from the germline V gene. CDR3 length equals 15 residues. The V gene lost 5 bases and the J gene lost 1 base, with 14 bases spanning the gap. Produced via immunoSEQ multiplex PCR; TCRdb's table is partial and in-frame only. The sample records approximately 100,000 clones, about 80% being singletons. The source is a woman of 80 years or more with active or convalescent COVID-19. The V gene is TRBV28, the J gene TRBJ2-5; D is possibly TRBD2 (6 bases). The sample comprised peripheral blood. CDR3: CASSPWGEAQETQYF. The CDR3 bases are TGTGCCAGCAGTCCCTGGGGGGAGGCCCAAGAGACCCAGTACTTC.